The 26 T cell receptor beta chains below were found in one sample sequenced in a study of shared clonotypes between healthy human individuals. The method was immunoSEQ multiplex PCR; TCRdb's version includes in-frame clones alone and lacks a portion of them. The profile shows fewer than 500,000 clones, about 80% of them singletons. The specimen was PBMCs. All receptors come from a woman aged 40 to 55 in good health. Some clones in this sample may be carry-over from other donors' samples.

This clone has a single count. The CDR3: CASSDWGLEQFF. The CDR3 DNA follows: TGTGCCAGCAGTGACTGGGGGCTTGAGCAGTTCTTC. J is TRBJ2-1 and V is TRBV6-1; weak D call: TRBD1 (6 bases). The CDR3 is 12 amino acids. Trimming cost V 3 bases and J 9 bases, with 9 bases left between them. Germline CDR1 reads MNHNS; CDR2 reads SASEGT.

The chain uses TRBV4-3 and TRBJ2-1; D is unclear. V lost 1 base and J 4 bases, leaving 14 bases between the germline ends. The CDR3 runs to 16 residues. Germline V gene sequence: CDR1 LGHNA, CDR2 YSLEER. In DNA form, the CDR3 reads TGCGCCAGCAGCCAAGGGCCCTACCCGGATTACAATGAGCAGTTCTTC. This encodes CASSQGPYPDYNEQFF.

V is TRBV2 and J is TRBJ2-3; the D gene is possibly TRBD1 (6 bases). CDR1 and CDR2 from the germline V gene are SNHLY and FYNNEI. Trimming pared 6 bases from V and 0 bases from J, leaving 13 bases between. This CDR3 region has 15 residues. In DNA, the CDR3 is TGTGCCAGCAGCCGCGGACAGACTAGCACAGATACGCAGTATTTT. It translates to CASSRGQTSTDTQYF.

This clone was seen only a few times. This chain uses TRBV7-9 with TRBJ1-2; D is unclear. CDR3 length: 16 residues. Looked up from germline, CDR1 is SEHNR and CDR2 is FQNEAQ (reference sequence). Trimming left V 5 bases short and J 0 bases short, with 16 bases between. The CDR3, as DNA: TGTGCCAGCAGCCCTGCCGGGGTTTTGGCTAACTATGGCTACACCTTC. Protein: CASSPAGVLANYGYTF.

The chain has TRBV5-1 and TRBJ2-1; D is possibly TRBD2 (6 bases). The V gene's germline CDR1 is SGHRS and CDR2 YFSETQ. Trimming took off 2 bases at V and 4 bases at J, with 16 bases between the two ends. The CDR3 extends over 16 amino acids. The CDR3 sequence is CASSFLRGAGYNEQFF. Here the CDR3 DNA reads TGCGCCAGCAGCTTTTTGCGGGGAGCGGGTTACAATGAGCAGTTCTTC. Filled out from reference TRBV5-1 and TRBJ2-1, the complete variable domain reads KAGVTQTPRYLIKTRGQQVTLSCSPISGHRSVSWYQQTPGQGLQFLFEYFSETQRNKGNFPGRFSGRQFSNSRSEMNVSTLELGDSALYLCASSFLRGAGYNEQFFGPGTRLTVL.

The genes are TRBV30 and TRBJ2-6; a possible D gene is TRBD1 (6 bases). The CDR3 covers 14 residues. V dropped 2 bases and J dropped 2 bases, with 7 bases sitting between them. CDR1 and CDR2 (germline): GTSNPN, SVGIG (reference sequence). CDR3 DNA sequence: TGTGCCTGGAGTTACAGGGCTGGGGCCAACGTCCTGACTTTC. Translated: CAWSYRAGANVLTF.

V and J are TRBV23-1 and TRBJ2-5; 7 bases agree with TRBD1. TRBV23-1 carries the ORF label, with uncertain function. V trimming: 8 bases; J trimming: 5 bases; junction bases outside the gene matches: 11. This CDR3 contains 14 residues. The CDR3 spells CASLPGTVGETQYF. The CDR3 bases are TGCGCCAGCTTACCCGGGACAGTCGGGGAGACCCAGTACTTC.

The V and J genes are TRBV4-2 and TRBJ1-2; tentative D call: TRBD1 (5 bases). Germline V CDR1 and CDR2: LGHNA, YNFKEQ. The V gene lost 4 bases and the J gene lost 4 bases, with 19 bases spanning the gap. The CDR3 is made up of 16 amino acids. CDR3 residues: CASSPSRDGVFYGYTF. The CDR3 nucleotides are TGTGCCAGCAGCCCCTCCCGGGACGGAGTATTCTATGGCTACACCTTC.

CDR3 residues: CASSPNPPGQGEKLFF. For the CDR3, the DNA is TGCGCCAGCAGCCCGAATCCCCCCGGACAGGGGGAAAAACTGTTTTTT. The chain combines TRBV5-1 with TRBJ1-4, with 9 bases identical to TRBD1. V dropped 4 bases and J dropped 8; count of bases not matched to a gene: 12. Per germline, CDR1 SGHRS and CDR2 YFSETQ. The CDR3 has 16 residues.

This clone was counted a few times. The rearrangement links TRBV29-1 to TRBJ1-5, with 7 bases that match TRBD1. CDR1 is SQVTM and CDR2 is ANQGSEA in the germline V gene. After removal of 5 bases from V and 1 base from J, the junction contained 5 bases not matched to a gene. The CDR3 sequence is 14 residues long. CDR3 region: CSVRQGGSNQPQHF. DNA for the CDR3: TGCAGCGTTCGGCAGGGGGGAAGCAATCAGCCCCAGCATTTT.

This clone was recorded once. The CDR3 coding sequence is TGCGCCAGCAGCCAAGGTCTAGGGGGCTCCTATAATTCACCCCTCCACTTT. Amino acid sequence: CASSQGLGGSYNSPLHF. This chain joins TRBV4-3 and TRBJ1-6; TRBD1 might be the D (6 bases). CDR1 and CDR2 from the germline V gene are LGHNA and YSLEER. The CDR3 contains 17 residues. V was pared by 1 base and J by 0 bases, with 10 bases between.

This clone was seen repeatedly, ten times or more. V and J are TRBV2 and TRBJ2-5; 9 bases map to TRBD1. J lost 4 bases, V lost 6 bases, and 9 bases had no gene match. The CDR3 is made up of 15 amino acids. The germline V gene encodes CDR1 SNHLY and CDR2 FYNNEI. This CDR3 is CASSAMGTGIETQYF. The DNA for the CDR3 is TGTGCCAGCAGCGCTATGGGGACAGGGATAGAGACCCAGTACTTC.

This clone turned up a few times. The chain employs TRBV29-1 and TRBJ1-1, with TRBD1 matching over 8 bases. The CDR3 consists of 13 residues. V was clipped by 2 bases and J by 11 bases; unmatched bases: 10. Germline V gives CDR1 SQVTM, CDR2 ANQGSEA. This chain's CDR3 is CSVEFGQGTGAFF. The CDR3 nucleotides read TGCAGCGTTGAATTTGGACAGGGAACTGGGGCTTTCTTT.

The chain couples TRBV19 to TRBJ2-1; 8 positions match TRBD2. The CDR3 sequence is 13 residues long. Trimming cost V 5 bases and J 12 bases; bases outside gene matches: 9. Germline CDR1 and CDR2: LNHDA and SQIVND (reference sequence). The chain's CDR3 is CASSSPGTSGQFF. CDR3 coding DNA: TGTGCCAGTAGTTCACCCGGGACTAGTGGGCAGTTCTTC.

Only a few counts were recorded for this clone. This chain uses TRBV7-3 with TRBJ2-5; no clear D gene. The CDR3 spans 13 residues. V was cut by 0 bases and J by 2 bases, with 4 bases left in between. Germline V gene sequence: CDR1 SGHTA, CDR2 FQGTGA. The CDR3 here is CASSLTIQETQYF. CDR3 DNA: TGTGCCAGCAGCTTAACCATACAAGAGACCCAGTACTTC.

The rearrangement joins TRBV10-3 to TRBJ1-4, with 12 bases that match TRBD1. This CDR3 region has 18 residues. Losses at the gene ends were 0 bases for V and 5 bases for J; bases not matched to a gene: 7. Germline lookup yields CDR1 ENHRY and CDR2 SYGVKD. CDR3 DNA: TGTGCCATCAGTGAGTCATACCCGGGACAGGGGGCAAATGAAAAACTGTTTTTT. Amino acids: CAISESYPGQGANEKLFF.

The chain joins TRBV9 to TRBJ1-1, with D perhaps TRBD1 (6 bases). Germline CDR1 reads SGDLS; CDR2 reads YYNGEE. V shed 0 bases and J shed 3 bases, with 9 bases lying between them. CDR3 length: 14 amino acids. The CDR3 loop is CASSVVGQYTEAFF. The CDR3 DNA reads as TGTGCCAGCAGCGTAGTGGGACAATACACTGAAGCTTTCTTT.

This clone was picked up a small number of times. This chain connects TRBV5-1 to TRBJ2-7; D might be TRBD1 (5 bases). The CDR3 extends over 13 amino acids. The V end was cut by 0 bases, the J end by 11 bases, with 15 bases between. CDR1 and CDR2 from the germline V gene are SGHRS and YFSETQ. CDR3 sequence reads: CASSLESQDVKYF. In nucleotides, the CDR3 is TGCGCCAGCAGCTTGGAATCACAGGACGTTAAGTACTTC.

The chain links TRBV9 to TRBJ1-1; 7 bases match TRBD1. The CDR3 contains 15 residues. J lost 5 bases, V lost 3 bases, and 10 bases had no gene match. CDR1 is SGDLS, CDR2 YYNGEE, per germline. The CDR3 here is CASSAMGTAWTEAFF. CDR3 sequence (DNA): TGTGCCAGCAGCGCCATGGGGACAGCGTGGACTGAAGCTTTCTTT.

This clone was counted between two and nine times. In DNA form, the CDR3 reads TGTGCCAGCAGCTTACCTCCTAGACTAGCGGGAGACACCTACGAGCAGTACTTC. This translates into CASSLPPRLAGDTYEQYF. V is TRBV7-9 and J is TRBJ2-7, with 12 bases identical to TRBD2. The CDR3 has 18 residues. CDR1 is SEHNR and CDR2 is FQNEAQ in the germline V gene (reference sequence). After removal of 2 bases from V and 2 bases from J, the junction contained 10 bases not matched to a gene.

This chain links TRBV6-1 with TRBJ1-2; D possibly corresponds to TRBD1 (6 bases). The CDR3 loop spans 15 amino acids. CDR1 is MNHNS, CDR2 SASEGT, per germline. Trimming stripped 0 bases from V and 1 base from J, with 9 bases between. The CDR3 nucleotides read TGTGCCAGCAGTGAAGCGGGACAAAATAACTATGGCTACACCTTC. It codes for CASSEAGQNNYGYTF.

The chain recombines TRBV28 with TRBJ2-2, with 7 positions matching TRBD2. CDR3 length: 13 amino acids. CDR1 and CDR2 from the germline V gene are MDHEN and SYDVKM. V shed 3 bases and J 7 bases; nucleotides not matched to a gene: 2. CDR3 residues: CASSFLAVGELFF. The DNA for the CDR3 is TGTGCCAGCAGTTTCCTAGCGGTCGGGGAGCTGTTTTTT.

This clone was seen only a few times. The V gene is TRBV28, the J gene TRBJ2-2; maybe TRBD1 (5 bases). This CDR3 comprises 15 residues. CDR1 and CDR2 from the germline V gene are MDHEN and SYDVKM. V lost 4 bases, J lost 4 bases, and 13 bases lay in between. CDR3 in DNA: TGTGCCAGCAGTTCCACCCGCAGGGCCACCGGGGAGCTGTTTTTT. This translates into CASSSTRRATGELFF.

CDR3 region: CASSPVDSNYEQYF. The CDR3 DNA reads as TGTGCCAGCTCACCCGTGGACAGCAACTACGAGCAGTACTTC. This chain connects TRBV18 to TRBJ2-7; possibly TRBD1 for D (6 bases). The CDR3 sequence is 14 residues long. The germline CDR1 and CDR2 sequences are KGHSH and LQKENI. V lost 3 bases, J lost 3 bases, and 12 bases lay in between.

The chain couples TRBV2 to TRBJ2-3; TRBD1 matches at 8 bases. The V and J ends lost 3 bases and 4 bases, in that order; junction bases with no gene match: 0. This CDR3 spans 13 amino acids. Germline V gene data show CDR1 as SNHLY and CDR2 as FYNNEI. The CDR3 region is CASSDRGPDTQYF. CDR3 in DNA: TGTGCCAGCAGTGACAGGGGGCCAGATACGCAGTATTTT.

This chain connects TRBV20-1 to TRBJ2-5, with D perhaps matching TRBD1 or TRBD2 (5 bases each). The CDR3 has 11 residues. Germline V gene sequence: CDR1 DFQATT, CDR2 SNEGSKA (reference sequence). The V end was cut by 5 bases, the J end by 11 bases, with 15 bases between. The CDR3 reads CSAGGPLEQYF. CDR3 DNA: TGCAGTGCTGGGGGTCCCCTGGAGCAGTACTTC.